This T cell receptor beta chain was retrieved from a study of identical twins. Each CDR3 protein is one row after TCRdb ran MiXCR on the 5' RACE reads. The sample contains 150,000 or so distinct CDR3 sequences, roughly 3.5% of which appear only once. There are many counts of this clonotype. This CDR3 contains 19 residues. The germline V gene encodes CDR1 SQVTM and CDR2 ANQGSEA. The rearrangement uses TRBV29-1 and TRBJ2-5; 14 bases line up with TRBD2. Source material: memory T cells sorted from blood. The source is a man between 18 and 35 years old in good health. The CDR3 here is CSSTPPGLAGVGGQETQYF. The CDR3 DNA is TGCAGTTCAACGCCCCCGGGACTAGCGGGAGTGGGGGGCCAAGAGACCCAGTACTTC.